This T cell receptor (beta chain) originates from a study of monozygotic twins with cystic fibrosis. The overall study: Roughly 3 micrograms of fragmented DNA underwent approximately 15 PCR cycles for library preparation.

The CDR3 runs to 11 residues. V dropped 5 bases and J dropped 9 bases, with 8 bases sitting between them. Germline V lookup: CDR1 SGHTA, CDR2 FQGTGA. Clones were sequenced by immunoSEQ multiplex PCR, and TCRdb holds only the in-frame ones, with some missing. The table includes tens of thousands of clones, just over 90% detected once. As to this clone: Antigen specificity is unknown.

Overall study findings and caveats: J usage was most co-twin-similar in 8 of 16 pairs, V in 13. Monozygotic CF twins shared more identical nucleotide clonotypes than unrelated patients. Clonality was generally low (median approximately 0.0095), higher in the most severe patients.

Material: blood. The receptor's source is a boy younger than 10 with cystic fibrosis. The V and J genes are TRBV7-3 and TRBJ2-1, with D perhaps matching TRBD1 or TRBD2 (5 bases each). In DNA form, the CDR3 reads TGTGCCAGCAGCGCCGGGACTGAGCAGTTCTTC. Translated, it gives CASSAGTEQFF.